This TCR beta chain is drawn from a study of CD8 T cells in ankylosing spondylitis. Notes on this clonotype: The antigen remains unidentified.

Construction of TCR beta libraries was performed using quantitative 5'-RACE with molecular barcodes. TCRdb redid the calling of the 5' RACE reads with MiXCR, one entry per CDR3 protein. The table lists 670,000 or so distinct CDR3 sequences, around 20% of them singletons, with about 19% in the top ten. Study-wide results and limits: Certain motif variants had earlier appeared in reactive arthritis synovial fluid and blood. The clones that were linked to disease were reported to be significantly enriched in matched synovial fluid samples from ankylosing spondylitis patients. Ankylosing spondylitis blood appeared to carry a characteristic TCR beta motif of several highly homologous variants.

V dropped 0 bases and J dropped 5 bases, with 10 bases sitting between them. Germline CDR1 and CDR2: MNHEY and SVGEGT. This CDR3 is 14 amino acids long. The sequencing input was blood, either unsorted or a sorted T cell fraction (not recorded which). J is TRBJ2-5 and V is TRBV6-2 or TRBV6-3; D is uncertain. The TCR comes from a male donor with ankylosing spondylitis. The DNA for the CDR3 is TGTGCCAGCAGTTACTCGGATCGGCGGGAGACCCAGTACTTC. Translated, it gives CASSYSDRRETQYF.